The clone carrying this T cell receptor (beta chain) was observed many times. What it recognizes is unknown. The CDR3 runs 14 residues. V lost 4 bases, J lost 5 bases, and 6 bases stayed unmatched. In germline, CDR1 is SGHRS, CDR2 YFSETQ. These data originate in a study of CD8 T cells in ankylosing spondylitis. Study results and limitations: Reactive arthritis synovial fluid and blood previously showed some of these motif variants.

Preparation of TCR beta libraries was done by quantitative 5'-RACE with molecular barcodes. TCRdb processed the 5' RACE reads anew with MiXCR; each CDR3 protein has one entry. In the table there are roughly 250,000 distinct CDR3 sequences, around 7.8% of which are singletons. The V gene is TRBV5-1, the J gene TRBJ1-1; 9 nucleotides match TRBD1. The sequencing input was blood, either unsorted or a sorted T cell fraction (not recorded which). The clonotype was recovered from a male donor with ankylosing spondylitis or in good health (not recorded which). The CDR3 coding sequence is TGCGCCAGCAGCGGGACAGGGATAGCGACTGAAGCTTTCTTT. It codes for CASSGTGIATEAFF.